This T cell receptor beta chain was sequenced for a study of T cell responses to AZD1222 COVID-19 vaccine. Regarding the study as a whole: Breadth and depth of Spike-specific TCRs rose after two AZD1222 doses. At baseline, just a handful of AZD1222 recipients tested seropositive. Clonal diversity may have been underestimated in mostly white British donors. Among vaccine-associated CD4 TCRs, coverage spanned spike, with dominance at 160-218 and 743-854.

TCRdb keeps only in-frame clones here, not all; method: immunoSEQ multiplex PCR. The sample shows over 100,000 clones, roughly 92% of them seen only once. In its sample, this clone was seen once. Its antigen is not identified. The sample was peripheral blood, taken on day 0 of AZD1222 vaccination. This clonotype was obtained from an adult in good health.

CDR3 sequence reads: CASSDPTGWGTEAFF. The CDR3 DNA reads as TGTGCCAGCAGTGACCCGACAGGATGGGGCACTGAAGCTTTCTTT. This rearrangement joins TRBV2 to TRBJ1-1, with D perhaps TRBD1 (6 bases). The CDR3 sequence is 15 residues long. The germline V gene encodes CDR1 SNHLY and CDR2 FYNNEI. V dropped 3 bases and J dropped 4 bases, with 15 bases sitting between them.